What follows are 14 T cell receptor beta chains derived from one specimen sequenced in a study of OX40 agonist ivuxolimab in advanced cancers. Libraries were constructed by the immunoSEQ multiplex PCR assay. Here the immuneACCESS table is served through TCRdb, limited to in-frame sequences with V and J called. Missing clones are a known gap in these copies; in checked studies unresolved V genes cover under half, and the rest lacks a known reason. The sample table lists some 94,000 clones, more than 75% of them with a count of one. The ten largest clones represent about 0.81% of the sample. The source material was CD4+ or CD8+ T cells sorted from blood, sampled in a trial of the OX40 agonist ivuxolimab. All receptors derive from an adult with an advanced solid tumor such as melanoma, head and neck, liver or kidney cancer.

The chain uses TRBV28 and TRBJ2-5, with D uncertain. Germline V lookup: CDR1 MDHEN, CDR2 SYDVKM. CDR3 length: 11 residues. With 5 bases removed from V and 3 bases from J, the gap between germline ends came to 4 bases. The CDR3 sequence is CASSNEETQYF. CDR3 nucleotide sequence: TGTGCCAGCAGTAATGAAGAGACCCAGTACTTC.

The rearrangement uses TRBV4-2 and TRBJ2-2, with 7 bases lining up with TRBD2. The CDR3 is 16 residues long. Germline V gene sequence: CDR1 LGHNA, CDR2 YNFKEQ. The trim removed 2 bases at V and 0 bases at J, leaving 3 bases unmatched. Here the CDR3 reads CASSQTGLTNTGELFF. CDR3 in DNA: TGTGCCAGCAGCCAAACGGGACTAACGAACACCGGGGAGCTGTTTTTT.

The chain couples TRBV30 to TRBJ2-1, with D perhaps TRBD2 (5 bases). Between the trimmed V and J ends, which lost 1 base and 5 bases, there was a span of 24 bases. In germline, CDR1 is GTSNPN, CDR2 SVGIG (reference sequence). The CDR3 has 18 residues. The CDR3 bases are TGTGCCTGGAGTGGGTACTCTGGGAGCTACCTTCGAAACAATGAGCAGTTCTTC. Its protein is CAWSGYSGSYLRNNEQFF. Variable domain in full (rest from reference TRBV30 and TRBJ2-1): SQTIHQWPATLVQPVGSPLSLECTVEGTSNPNLYWYRQAAGRGLQLLFYSVGIGQISSEVPQNLSASRPQDRQFILSSKKLLLSDSGFYLCAWSGYSGSYLRNNEQFFGPGTRLTVL.

In DNA form, the CDR3 reads TGTGCCAGCAGCTTAGTGGGTCCAGGGGCCCAGTACTTC. Translated: CASSLVGPGAQYF. The J gene is TRBJ2-5, the V gene TRBV7-6; TRBD1 might be the D (6 bases). Looked up from germline, CDR1 is SGHVS and CDR2 is FNYEAQ. The V gene lost 1 base and the J gene lost 9 bases, with 12 bases spanning the gap. This CDR3 region has 13 residues.

The genes are TRBV6-5 and TRBJ2-7, with a tentative D call TRBD2 (5 bases). The V gene's germline CDR1 is MNHEY and CDR2 SVGAGI. The CDR3 is made up of 13 amino acids. V was trimmed by 7 bases and J by 4 bases, leaving 14 bases between them. The CDR3 loop is CASTSPLVYEQYF. CDR3 coding DNA: TGTGCCAGCACGTCCCCACTAGTTTACGAGCAGTACTTC.

The chain is built from TRBV7-3 and TRBJ2-7; maybe TRBD2 (5 bases). Trimming stripped 4 bases from V and 7 bases from J, with 14 bases between. The CDR3 totals 13 residues. CDR1 is SGHTA and CDR2 is FQGTGA in the germline V gene. CDR3 sequence (DNA): TGTGCCAGCAGCTCTTTAGTAGCGAGGGAGCAGTACTTC. As protein: CASSSLVAREQYF.

The chain carries TRBV5-4 and TRBJ1-2; weak D call: TRBD1 (6 bases). The germline V gene encodes CDR1 SGHNT and CDR2 YYREEE (reference sequence). The CDR3 totals 14 residues. Trimming removed 0 bases from V and 5 bases from J, with 11 bases in between. As DNA, the CDR3 is TGTGCCAGCAGCTTGGCCGGACAGCCTTATGGCTACACCTTC. This gives the protein CASSLAGQPYGYTF.

The genes are TRBV30 and TRBJ2-1; D is possibly TRBD1 or TRBD2 (6 bases each). This CDR3 spans 17 amino acids. V shed 3 bases and J shed 0 bases, with 18 bases lying between them. Per germline, CDR1 GTSNPN and CDR2 SVGIG (reference sequence). CDR3 DNA: TGTGCCTGGAGAGAGTTCGGGGGCTCCAGCTCCTACAATGAGCAGTTCTTC. As protein: CAWREFGGSSSYNEQFF.

The chain carries TRBV5-1 and TRBJ1-2; D is possibly TRBD1 (6 bases). CDR1 is SGHRS and CDR2 is YFSETQ in the germline V gene. Trimming took off 4 bases at V and 8 bases at J, with 12 bases between the two ends. The length of the CDR3 is 12 residues. In DNA form, the CDR3 reads TGCGCCAGCAGCGAAGGGGGGAGCGGCTACACCTTC. Protein product: CASSEGGSGYTF.

The V call is TRBV23-1, the J call TRBJ2-7; TRBD1 agrees at 9 bases. TRBV23-1 is placed among ORFs of uncertain function. There are 15 residues in the CDR3. The V segment lost 5 bases and the J segment 6 bases; nucleotides outside the gene matches: 11. In DNA, the CDR3 is TGCGCCAGCAGTAAAAACAGGGGGCAATTTTGCGAGCAGTACTTC. This sequence encodes CASSKNRGQFCEQYF.

The chain uses TRBV2 and TRBJ1-2; a possible D gene is TRBD1 (6 bases). Germline V gives CDR1 SNHLY, CDR2 FYNNEI. The length of the CDR3 is 14 residues. The V gene lost 0 bases and the J gene lost 3 bases, with 8 bases spanning the gap. CDR3 DNA sequence: TGTGCCAGCAGTGAAGCGACAGGAGACTATGGCTACACCTTC. Translated, it gives CASSEATGDYGYTF. Using reference TRBV2 and TRBJ1-2 for the parts outside the CDR3, the full variable domain is EPEVTQTPSHQVTQMGQEVILRCVPISNHLYFYWYRQILGQKVEFLVSFYNNEISEKSEIFDDQFSVERPDGSNFTLKIRSTKLEDSAMYFCASSEATGDYGYTFGSGTRLTVV.

Here the CDR3 reads CASSREGEAFF. In DNA form, the CDR3 reads TGTGCCAGCAGTCGCGAGGGAGAAGCTTTCTTT. This sequence joins TRBV6-6 and TRBJ1-1, with no clear D. This CDR3 has 11 amino acids. The V end lost 5 bases, the J end lost 8 bases, and 9 bases lay between the germline ends. Germline-derived CDR1 and CDR2 are MNHNY and SVGAGI (reference sequence).

The rearrangement links TRBV12-5 to TRBJ2-1; 11 nucleotides align to TRBD2. V gave up 0 bases and J gave up 3 bases; unmatched junction bases: 4. This CDR3 is built from 17 residues. The germline CDR1 and CDR2 sequences are LGHNT and FRNRAP. CDR3 coding DNA: TGTGCTAGTGGTTTGGTCCTGGGACTAGCGGTCTACAATGAGCAGTTCTTC. It is translated as CASGLVLGLAVYNEQFF. Supplemented by reference TRBV12-5 and TRBJ2-1, the full variable domain reads DARVTQTPRHKVTEMGQEVTMRCQPILGHNTVFWYRQTMMQGLELLAYFRNRAPLDDSGMPKDRFSAEMPDATLATLKIQPSEPRDSAVYFCASGLVLGLAVYNEQFFGPGTRLTVL.

The J gene is TRBJ1-5, the V gene TRBV6-6; D is ambiguous. V lost 4 bases to trimming and J lost 3 bases, with 7 bases between them. The CDR3 spans 13 residues. Per the germline V gene, CDR1 is MNHNY and CDR2 is SVGAGI (reference sequence). The CDR3 nucleotides read TGTGCCAGCAGTTTGAATTTCAATCAGCCCCAGCATTTT. Its protein product is CASSLNFNQPQHF.